These 29 T cell receptor beta chains originate from one sample sequenced in a study of cytomegalovirus exposure and HLA in healthy donors. PCR involved 60 Vbeta and 13 Jbeta primers. Profiling relied on immunoSEQ multiplex PCR, and the TCRdb table lists in-frame clones only, not all of them. Of roughly 200,000 clones in the sample, approximately 79% were seen once. The sequenced material came from PBMCs. These receptor sequences come from a woman younger than 45 in good health and CMV-seropositive.

The chain carries TRBV15 and TRBJ2-7; no definite D call. Germline CDR1 is LNHNV and CDR2 is YYDKDF (reference sequence). CDR3 length equals 17 residues. V shed 3 bases and J shed 0 bases, with 18 bases lying between them. DNA for the CDR3: TGTGCCACCAGCAGTACCTCGAGCACCATCCCCTCCTACGAGCAGTACTTC. Encoded protein: CATSSTSSTIPSYEQYF.

This clone was found a few times. The CDR3 DNA is TGCAGCGTGCATAACAGGGACGCCTCTGGAAACACCATATATTTT. This sequence encodes CSVHNRDASGNTIYF. V and J are TRBV29-1 and TRBJ1-3, with TRBD1 as a possible D gene (6 bases). The CDR3 totals 15 residues. From germline, CDR1 is SQVTM and CDR2 ANQGSEA. V was cut by 6 bases and J by 0 bases, with 15 bases left in between.

The gene calls are TRBV10-3 and TRBJ2-2; 9 bases are shared with TRBD1. Germline trimming cut 8 bases from V and 6 bases from J; bases unmatched to any gene: 13. The CDR3 contains 16 residues. Germline values: CDR1 ENHRY, CDR2 SYGVKD. CDR3 DNA: TGTGCCATCGATAGGGCCGGGACAGGGAAGTCCGGGGAGCTGTTTTTT. Its translation is CAIDRAGTGKSGELFF.

This sequence joins TRBV13 and TRBJ1-5; 7 nucleotides match TRBD1. Trimming at V came to 5 bases and at J to 10 bases, leaving 5 bases not matched to a gene. Germline V CDR1 and CDR2: PRHDT, FYEKMQ (reference sequence). This CDR3 contains 12 residues. In nucleotides, the CDR3 is TGTGCCAGCAGCCTTGGGACAGAACCCCAGCATTTT. It specifies CASSLGTEPQHF.

V gene TRBV5-6 combines with J gene TRBJ1-4; possible D gene TRBD1, 5 bases. There are 15 residues in the CDR3. The germline gives CDR1 SGHDT, CDR2 YYEEEE. V was pared by 4 bases and J by 3 bases, with 13 bases between. In DNA form, the CDR3 reads TGTGCCAGCAGCCCGCCGCGGGGGTCTAATGAAAAACTGTTTTTT. Translated: CASSPPRGSNEKLFF.

The J gene is TRBJ2-1, the V gene TRBV15, with D maybe TRBD2 (6 bases). Trimming removed 4 bases from V and 10 bases from J, with 14 bases in between. The CDR3 has 13 residues. Germline-derived CDR1 and CDR2 are LNHNV and YYDKDF (reference sequence). The CDR3 sequence is CATSISIAGEQFF. In DNA form, the CDR3 reads TGTGCCACCAGCATTTCGATTGCGGGAGAGCAGTTCTTC.

The rearrangement joins TRBV5-1 to TRBJ1-4; TRBD1 is a possible D gene (5 bases). This CDR3 is built from 14 residues. Germline CDR1 reads SGHRS; CDR2 reads YFSETQ. V was trimmed by 4 bases and J by 4 bases, leaving 11 bases between them. The CDR3 bases are TGCGCCAGCAGCCCCACAGACAGTAATGAAAAACTGTTTTTT. It is translated as CASSPTDSNEKLFF.

The chain is built from TRBV7-8 and TRBJ1-4, with TRBD1 as a possible D gene (6 bases). Per the germline V gene, CDR1 is SGHVS and CDR2 is FQNEAQ. The CDR3 is made up of 16 amino acids. Trimming removed 0 bases at V and 7 bases at J, with 15 bases between. CDR3 sequence reads: CASSLAAGQGIEKLFF. The DNA for the CDR3 is TGTGCCAGCAGCTTAGCGGCAGGGCAGGGGATTGAAAAACTGTTTTTT.

The rearrangement links TRBV11-3 to TRBJ2-7; D uncertain. Germline V gene lookup returns CDR1 SGHNT and CDR2 YENEEA. CDR3 length: 13 residues. V was clipped by 8 bases and J by 0 bases, with 11 bases between them. The CDR3 reads CASQSRSSYEQYF. DNA of the CDR3: TGTGCCAGCCAATCAAGGAGCTCCTACGAGCAGTACTTC.

This sequence joins TRBV11-2 and TRBJ2-2, with TRBD1 identical over 9 bases. The CDR3 is made up of 15 amino acids. Trimming at V came to 2 bases and at J to 4 bases, leaving 2 bases not matched to a gene. CDR1 and CDR2 from the germline V gene are SGHAT and FQNNGV. CDR3 nucleotide sequence: TGTGCCAGCAGCTTATTGACAGGGGGCACCGGGGAGCTGTTTTTT. Its protein product is CASSLLTGGTGELFF.

The chain carries TRBV7-2 and TRBJ2-7; perhaps TRBD2 as D (6 bases). The CDR3 is 15 residues long. Germline V gene data show CDR1 as SGHTA and CDR2 as FQGNSA. Trimming took 0 bases from V and 0 from J, leaving 9 bases between them. The CDR3 coding sequence is TGTGCCAGCAGCTTAGCGGCGGGGAGCTCCTACGAGCAGTACTTC. It yields the protein CASSLAAGSSYEQYF.

CDR3 nucleotides: TGTGCCAGCAGCTTGTCCGGGGATGAAGCTTTCTTT. Its translation is CASSLSGDEAFF. V gene TRBV5-6 combines with J gene TRBJ1-1, with D hard to call. Trimming removed 1 base from V and 7 bases from J, with 8 bases in between. The CDR3 has 12 amino acids. The germline CDR1 and CDR2 sequences are SGHDT and YYEEEE.

This clone was detected a few times. The rearrangement uses TRBV6-1 and TRBJ2-7, with 9 bases matching TRBD2. V was pared by 6 bases and J by 0 bases, with 6 bases of the junction left unmatched. CDR3 length: 15 amino acids. Germline V gives CDR1 MNHNS, CDR2 SASEGT. The CDR3 region is CASSLGLASSYEQYF. The CDR3 DNA reads TGTGCCAGCAGCTTGGGACTAGCTAGCTCCTACGAGCAGTACTTC.

A single count supports this clone. V usage is TRBV7-9 and J usage is TRBJ2-2, with 12 bases matching TRBD2. The ends lost 5 bases at V and 4 bases at J; junction bases unmatched: 5. The length of the CDR3 is 16 residues. Germline CDR1 reads SEHNR; CDR2 reads FQNEAQ (reference sequence). CDR3 DNA sequence: TGTGCCAGCAGCGCTCGGACTAGCGGGGCCACCGGGGAGCTGTTTTTT. This translates into CASSARTSGATGELFF. The whole variable domain, remainder taken from reference TRBV7-9 and TRBJ2-2, is DTGVSQNPRHKITKRGQNVTFRCDPISEHNRLYWYRQTLGQGPEFLTYFQNEAQLEKSRLLSDRFSAERPKGSFSTLEIQRTEQGDSAMYLCASSARTSGATGELFFGEGSRLTVL.

The rearrangement links TRBV10-2 to TRBJ1-4, with 8 bases aligning to TRBD1. The V and J ends lost 3 bases and 3 bases, in that order; junction bases with no gene match: 6. The CDR3 totals 16 residues. Germline CDR1 and CDR2: WSHSY and SAAADI. The CDR3 loop reads CASSDGGQGPNEKLFF. CDR3 bases: TGCGCCAGCAGTGATGGAGGACAGGGACCTAATGAAAAACTGTTTTTT.

The rearrangement joins TRBV5-4 to TRBJ2-1, with TRBD1 matching 9 bases. Germline CDR1 and CDR2: SGHNT and YYREEE (reference sequence). There are 15 residues in the CDR3. With 4 bases clipped from V and 6 bases from J, the junction kept 8 bases outside the gene matches. The CDR3 loop is CASSLIGQGTNEQFF. Here the CDR3 DNA reads TGTGCCAGCAGCCTGATAGGACAGGGGACCAATGAGCAGTTCTTC.

The V call is TRBV9, the J call TRBJ2-7; possible D gene TRBD2, 7 bases. Germline CDR1 is SGDLS and CDR2 is YYNGEE. V was cut by 3 bases and J by 4 bases, with 14 bases left in between. The CDR3 contains 14 residues. CDR3 residues: CASSEEGEGYEQYF. CDR3 sequence (DNA): TGTGCCAGCAGCGAGGAGGGGGAGGGGTACGAGCAGTACTTC.

The chain employs TRBV5-6 and TRBJ1-6; no clear D. V was clipped by 2 bases and J by 6 bases, with 9 bases between them. The CDR3 extends over 14 amino acids. From germline, CDR1 is SGHDT and CDR2 YYEEEE. The CDR3 DNA is TGTGCCAGCAGCTTAAAACAGTTTAATTCACCCCTCCACTTT. This gives the protein CASSLKQFNSPLHF.

The rearrangement links TRBV7-6 to TRBJ2-7; D remains unclear. Looked up from germline, CDR1 is SGHVS and CDR2 is FNYEAQ. The CDR3 has 12 amino acids. The CDR3 is CASSSGTDSFSV. The CDR3 DNA is TGTGCCAGCAGCTCTGGAACCGACTCGTTTTCGGTC.

V usage is TRBV15 and J usage is TRBJ2-6; D is undetermined. This CDR3 spans 16 amino acids. Germline assignment: CDR1 LNHNV and CDR2 YYDKDF (reference sequence). V was pared by 1 base and J by 4 bases, with 11 bases between. CDR3 sequence (DNA): TGTGCCACCAGCAGAGTTCACATCGGGGGGGCCAACGTCCTGACTTTC. Encoded protein: CATSRVHIGGANVLTF.

This rearrangement joins TRBV7-7 to TRBJ1-1; D call uncertain. Germline values: CDR1 SSHAT, CDR2 FNYEAQ (reference sequence). V dropped 1 base and J dropped 11 bases, with 14 bases sitting between them. The CDR3 covers 13 residues. The CDR3 DNA reads as TGTGCCAGCAGCTTAGAGGTTGGGGAGGAGGCTTTCTTT. This encodes CASSLEVGEEAFF.

This sequence joins TRBV29-1 and TRBJ2-5; TRBD1 matches 7 bases. The CDR3 loop spans 12 amino acids. V shed 5 bases and J 2 bases; nucleotides not matched to a gene: 2. Germline V CDR1 and CDR2: SQVTM, ANQGSEA. CDR3 DNA sequence: TGCAGCGTTCGACAGGGACAAGAGACCCAGTACTTC. This sequence encodes CSVRQGQETQYF.

J is TRBJ1-6 and V is TRBV7-9; D gene ambiguous. This CDR3 spans 16 amino acids. Germline V lookup: CDR1 SEHNR, CDR2 FQNEAQ (reference sequence). V lost 0 bases to trimming and J lost 7 bases, with 13 bases between them. As DNA, the CDR3 is TGTGCCAGCAGCTTAGCAAACCTCGTCGGGAATTCACCCCTCCACTTT. Its protein is CASSLANLVGNSPLHF. Full variable domain (rest looked up from reference TRBV7-9 and TRBJ1-6): DTGVSQNPRHKITKRGQNVTFRCDPISEHNRLYWYRQTLGQGPEFLTYFQNEAQLEKSRLLSDRFSAERPKGSFSTLEIQRTEQGDSAMYLCASSLANLVGNSPLHFGNGTRLTVT.

This clone came up a few times. This chain joins TRBV2 and TRBJ2-7; the D is unclear. CDR1 SNHLY and CDR2 FYNNEI come from the germline V gene. The CDR3 consists of 14 residues. Deletions cut 3 bases from V and 1 base from J, with 10 bases between. This chain's CDR3 is CASSEFQKSYEQYF. The CDR3 DNA is TGTGCCAGCAGTGAGTTTCAGAAATCCTACGAGCAGTACTTC.

V usage is TRBV9 and J usage is TRBJ2-3; 9 bases are shared with TRBD1. Trimming at V came to 3 bases and at J to 3 bases, leaving 8 bases not matched to a gene. Germline V lookup: CDR1 SGDLS, CDR2 YYNGEE. The CDR3 contains 16 residues. The CDR3, as DNA: TGTGCCAGCAGCGAATACCGGGACAGGGTAACAGATACGCAGTATTTT. It codes for CASSEYRDRVTDTQYF.

This clone was seen only once. The chain carries TRBV6-5 and TRBJ2-7, with a weak D call TRBD2 (5 bases). Trimming left V 0 bases short and J 3 bases short, with 12 bases between. CDR3 length: 15 amino acids. Germline-derived CDR1 and CDR2 are MNHEY and SVGAGI. CDR3 nucleotides: TGTGCCAGCAGTTACTCGTTCGGGGTAGTCTACGAGCAGTACTTC. Protein sequence: CASSYSFGVVYEQYF.

V gene TRBV10-3 combines with J gene TRBJ1-5; 9 nucleotides line up with TRBD1. CDR1 is ENHRY and CDR2 is SYGVKD in the germline V gene. This CDR3 spans 15 amino acids. With 6 bases clipped from V and 4 bases from J, the junction kept 7 bases outside the gene matches. The CDR3 is CAIREDRGGNQPQHF. CDR3 coding DNA: TGTGCCATCAGAGAAGACAGGGGGGGAAATCAGCCCCAGCATTTT.

This sequence joins TRBV15 and TRBJ2-3; 7 positions agree with TRBD2. The germline gives CDR1 LNHNV, CDR2 YYDKDF (reference sequence). With 1 base clipped from V and 3 bases from J, the junction kept 1 base outside the gene matches. The CDR3 runs 14 residues. CDR3 in amino acids: CATSRVGGTDTQYF. CDR3 nucleotides: TGTGCCACCAGCAGAGTGGGGGGGACAGATACGCAGTATTTT.

This sequence joins TRBV4-1 and TRBJ1-5; D gene ambiguous. Per the germline V gene, CDR1 is MGHRA and CDR2 is YSYEKL. V was cut by 4 bases and J by 0 bases, with 10 bases left in between. The CDR3 sequence is 15 residues long. This CDR3 is CASSPQINSNQPQHF. CDR3 DNA: TGCGCCAGCAGCCCTCAGATAAATAGCAATCAGCCCCAGCATTTT.